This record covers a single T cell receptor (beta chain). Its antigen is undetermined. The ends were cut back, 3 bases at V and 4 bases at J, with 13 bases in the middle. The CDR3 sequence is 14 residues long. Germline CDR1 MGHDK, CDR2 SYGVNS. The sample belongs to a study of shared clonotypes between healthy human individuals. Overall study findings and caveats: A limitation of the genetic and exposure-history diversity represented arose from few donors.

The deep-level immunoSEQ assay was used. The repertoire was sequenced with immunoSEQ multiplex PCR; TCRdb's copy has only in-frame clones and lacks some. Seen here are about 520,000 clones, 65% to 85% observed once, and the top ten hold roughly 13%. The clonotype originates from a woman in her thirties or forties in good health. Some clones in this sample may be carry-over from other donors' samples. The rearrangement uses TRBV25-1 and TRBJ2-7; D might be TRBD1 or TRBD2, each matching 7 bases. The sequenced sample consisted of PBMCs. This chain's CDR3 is CASSDRGGQYEQYF. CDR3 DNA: TGTGCCAGCAGTGATAGGGGGGGACAGTACGAGCAGTACTTC.